In its sample, the clone carrying this T cell receptor beta chain was seen once. Its specificity is unknown. Several immunoSEQ plates received, in even portions, the genomic DNA of each subset. The assay was immunoSEQ multiplex PCR, and TCRdb's table has in-frame clones only and misses some. This table has millions of clones, approximately 94% appearing once. This entry comes from a study of shared clonotypes between healthy human individuals. Study-level results: Rarefaction showed that sequencing of sorted subsets was incomplete (despite large depth). In general, naive subsets displayed greater estimated richness than memory subsets did.

V shed 4 bases, J shed 1 base, and the junction held 9 bases outside the gene matches. The CDR3 length is 19 residues. Per the germline V gene, CDR1 is SNHLY and CDR2 is FYNNEI. This TCR came from a young man in good health. The chain has TRBV2 and TRBJ2-3, with TRBD2 matching 15 bases. Sequenced material: naive CD4+ T cells sorted from blood. Documented subset: CD45RA+ positively selected. CDR3 sequence reads: CASSGPGLAGGAGTDTQYF. The DNA of the CDR3 is TGTGCCAGCAGTGGACCGGGACTAGCGGGAGGAGCTGGCACAGATACGCAGTATTTT.